This T cell receptor (beta chain) was captured in a study of blood T cell repertoires in COVID-19. Study at large: There were acute and convalescent COVID-19 samples, and they came from the United States, Italy and Spain.

Per the original methods: Amplified reference gene primers provided the basis for estimating nucleated cell counts. Measured with immunoSEQ multiplex PCR; TCRdb has only the in-frame clones, and not every one. V and J calls and clone size are as listed in that table; D and trimming were resolved from the DNA. Of more than 200,000 clones listed, roughly 88% are singletons. Patients in Seattle were enrolled during active infection, then followed longitudinally. Looked up from germline, CDR1 is MNHEY and CDR2 is SMNVEV (reference sequence). Trimming pared 6 bases from V and 6 bases from J, leaving 12 bases between. There are 13 residues in the CDR3.

The rearrangement uses TRBV27 and TRBJ2-4; D might be TRBD1 (5 bases). This TCR derives from a woman in her twenties or thirties with COVID-19, enrolled during active disease. Sequencing input: peripheral blood. CDR3 loop: CASSQGSPNIQYF. CDR3 DNA sequence: TGTGCCAGCAGCCAGGGTTCCCCAAACATTCAGTACTTC.